This T cell receptor (beta chain) was obtained from a study of blood T cell repertoires in COVID-19. Donors of Cohort 3 who recovered were those that had two negative PCRs, clearance, or symptom resolution. The table came from immunoSEQ multiplex PCR; TCRdb's copy has only in-frame clones and leaves some out. There are about 320,000 clones in the sample; roughly 87% occur only once, and 8.9% lies in the top ten. V was trimmed by 7 bases and J by 8 bases, leaving 14 bases between them. The CDR3 contains 13 residues. Germline assignment: CDR1 SNHLY and CDR2 FYNNEI. The sequenced material came from PBMCs or T cells enriched from blood (not recorded which). The chain joins TRBV2 to TRBJ1-4, with D maybe TRBD1 (6 bases). The TCR was taken from a woman aged 18-29 years who had recovered from COVID-19. The CDR3 region is CASTVTGWEKLFF. The CDR3, as DNA: TGTGCCAGCACGGTTACAGGGTGGGAAAAACTGTTTTTT. Filled out from reference TRBV2 and TRBJ1-4, the complete variable domain reads EPEVTQTPSHQVTQMGQEVILRCVPISNHLYFYWYRQILGQKVEFLVSFYNNEISEKSEIFDDQFSVERPDGSNFTLKIRSTKLEDSAMYFCASTVTGWEKLFFGSGTQLSVL.